The 6 T cell receptor beta chains given below trace back to one sample, sequenced in a study of cytotoxic CD8 clonotypes in ibrutinib-treated CLL. Sequencing was performed with immunoSEQ multiplex PCR; in TCRdb, only in-frame clones are kept and a portion is missing. The data hold around 140,000 clones, with 80% observed a single time. This sample comprised PBMCs, obtained after 36 months of ibrutinib treatment. These receptors came from a human donor with chronic lymphocytic leukemia.

This chain uses TRBV4-1 with TRBJ2-3; 14 nucleotides match TRBD2. The CDR3 consists of 16 residues. V was pared by 4 bases and J by 6 bases, with 6 bases of the junction left unmatched. The germline V gene encodes CDR1 MGHRA and CDR2 YSYEKL. The CDR3 DNA sequence: TGCGCCAGCAGCCGCGGGACTAGCGGGAGTTTTGATACGCAGTATTTT. Translation gives CASSRGTSGSFDTQYF.

The gene calls are TRBV6-5 and TRBJ1-2; D remains ambiguous. Germline V lookup: CDR1 MNHEY, CDR2 SVGAGI. Deletions cut 6 bases from V and 8 bases from J, with 16 bases between. This CDR3 spans 13 amino acids. The CDR3, as DNA: TGTGCCAGCAGCCCGGTCGGAGGGATCGGCTACACCTTC. The encoded protein is CASSPVGGIGYTF.

This chain uses TRBV28 with TRBJ2-1; D is tentatively TRBD1 or TRBD2 (6 bases each). The germline V gene has CDR1 MDHEN and CDR2 SYDVKM. Trimming shortened V by 6 bases and J by 5 bases, and 17 bases separated the two germline ends. The CDR3 is 15 amino acids. Here the CDR3 reads CASSPGAISHNEQFF. CDR3 DNA: TGTGCCAGCAGCCCGGGGGCCATCTCGCACAATGAGCAGTTCTTC.

The chain joins TRBV13 to TRBJ1-3; D ambiguous. CDR1 PRHDT and CDR2 FYEKMQ come from the germline V gene (reference sequence). The CDR3 has 15 amino acids. Trimming pared 0 bases from V and 0 bases from J, leaving 6 bases between. The CDR3 spells CASSLGIVSGNTIYF. The CDR3 bases are TGTGCCAGCAGCTTAGGCATAGTCTCTGGAAACACCATATATTTT.

This clone came up a few times. The rearrangement joins TRBV5-1 to TRBJ2-7; 7 nucleotides line up with TRBD1. The junction had 2 bases not matched to a gene; V was cut back by 2 bases and J by 6 bases. From germline, CDR1 is SGHRS and CDR2 YFSETQ. The CDR3 runs 12 residues. The CDR3, as DNA: TGCGCCAGCAGCTTACAGGGGCCCGAGCAGTACTTC. Residues: CASSLQGPEQYF.

J is TRBJ1-2 and V is TRBV6-1, with a possible D match to TRBD1 (5 bases). CDR3 size: 12 residues. V was shortened by 10 bases and J by 2 bases, with 11 bases between the two germline ends. Germline assignment: CDR1 MNHNS and CDR2 SASEGT. Written as DNA, the CDR3 is TGTGCCACACGTTCAGGGAACTATGGCTACACCTTC. It is translated as CATRSGNYGYTF.